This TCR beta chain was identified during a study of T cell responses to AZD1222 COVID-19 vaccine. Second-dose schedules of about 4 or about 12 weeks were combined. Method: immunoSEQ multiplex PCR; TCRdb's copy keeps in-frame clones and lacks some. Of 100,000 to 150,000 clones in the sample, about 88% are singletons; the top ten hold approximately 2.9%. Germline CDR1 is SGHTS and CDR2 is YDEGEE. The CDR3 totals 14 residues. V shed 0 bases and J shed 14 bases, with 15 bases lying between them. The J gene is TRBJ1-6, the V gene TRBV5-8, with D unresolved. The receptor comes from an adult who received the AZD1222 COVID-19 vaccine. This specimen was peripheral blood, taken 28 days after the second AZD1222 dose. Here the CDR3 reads CASSLGPLFGALHF. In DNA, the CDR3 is TGTGCCAGCAGCTTGGGCCCCCTTTTCGGGGCCCTCCACTTT. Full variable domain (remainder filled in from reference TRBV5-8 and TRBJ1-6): EAGVTQSPTHLIKTRGQQATLRCSPISGHTSVYWYQQALGLGLQFLLWYDEGEERNRGNFPPRFSGRQFPNYSSELNVNALELEDSALYLCASSLGPLFGALHFGNGTRLTVT.